Described below is a single TCR beta chain sequence and its context. RNA, once extracted, was reverse transcribed into cDNA for use as the sequencing template. Clones were read by immunoSEQ multiplex PCR, and TCRdb kept only the in-frame ones, dropping some. The sample records 110,000 or so clones, 50% to 65% being singletons. The data stem from a study of CD8+ T cells in alopecia areata. The V and J ends lost 7 bases and 6 bases, in that order; junction bases with no gene match: 12. The germline V gene encodes CDR1 MNHEY and CDR2 SVGAGI. The CDR3 is made up of 15 amino acids. Treatment noted: oral pan-JAK inhibitor, 5-10 mg twice daily.

The source of this sequence is a human donor with alopecia areata. Sample: CD4+ T cells sorted from blood, taken at week 24, from a patient treated with tofacitinib. The chain combines TRBV6-5 with TRBJ2-7, with 10 bases lining up with TRBD1. CDR3: CASIDRDRGRGEQYF. The CDR3 DNA follows: TGTGCCAGCATCGACCGGGACAGGGGTCGGGGCGAGCAGTACTTC.